This T cell receptor beta chain was recovered during a study of blood T cell repertoires in COVID-19. The CDR3 covers 15 residues. Clones were sequenced by immunoSEQ multiplex PCR, and TCRdb holds only the in-frame ones, with some missing. The repertoire holds about 400,000 clones, with about 86% as singletons. The origin of this receptor is a woman aged 45-65 years who had recovered from COVID-19. The chain joins TRBV21-1 to TRBJ2-3; the tabulated D call, TRBD1, remains unverified against the DNA. TRBV21-1 is noted as a pseudogene. The sequencing sample was made of PBMCs or T cells enriched from blood (not recorded which). This CDR3 reads CASSKAAHAADTQYF. The CDR3 DNA follows: TGTGCCAGCAGCAAAGCGGCCCACGCCGCAGATACGCAGTATTTT.